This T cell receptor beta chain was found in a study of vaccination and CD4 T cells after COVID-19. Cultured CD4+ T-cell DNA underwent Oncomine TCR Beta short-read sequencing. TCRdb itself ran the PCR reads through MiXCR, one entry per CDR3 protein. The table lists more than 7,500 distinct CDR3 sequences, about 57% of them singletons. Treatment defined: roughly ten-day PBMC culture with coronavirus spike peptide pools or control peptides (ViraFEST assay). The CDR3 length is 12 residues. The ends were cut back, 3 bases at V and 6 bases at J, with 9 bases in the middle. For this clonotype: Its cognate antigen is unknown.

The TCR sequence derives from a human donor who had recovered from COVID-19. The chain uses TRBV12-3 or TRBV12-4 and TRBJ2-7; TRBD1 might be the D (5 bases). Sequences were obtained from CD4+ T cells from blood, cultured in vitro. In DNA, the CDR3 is TGTGCCAGCAGTTTCTTAAGGGGCGAGCAGTACTTC. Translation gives CASSFLRGEQYF.